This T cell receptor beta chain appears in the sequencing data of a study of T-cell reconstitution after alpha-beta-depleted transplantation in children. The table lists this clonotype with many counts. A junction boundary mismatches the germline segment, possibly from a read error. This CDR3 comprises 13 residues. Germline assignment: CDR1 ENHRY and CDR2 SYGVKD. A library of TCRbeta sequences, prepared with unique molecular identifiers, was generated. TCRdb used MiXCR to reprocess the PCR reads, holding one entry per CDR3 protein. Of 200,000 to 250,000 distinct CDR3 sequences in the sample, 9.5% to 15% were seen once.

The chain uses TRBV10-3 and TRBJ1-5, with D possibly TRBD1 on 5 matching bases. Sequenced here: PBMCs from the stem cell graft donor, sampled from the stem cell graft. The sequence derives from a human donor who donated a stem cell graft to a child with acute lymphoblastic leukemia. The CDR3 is CATSPTEDQPQHF. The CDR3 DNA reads TGTGCCACCAGTCCGACAGAAGACCAGCCCCAGCATTTT.